Sequencing of this T cell receptor beta chain was carried out in a study of CD8 T cells in ankylosing spondylitis. TCRdb used MiXCR to reprocess the 5' RACE reads, holding one entry per CDR3 protein. The sample lists about 360,000 distinct CDR3 sequences; approximately 22% were seen once. This clonotype showed up just a few times. The antigen is undetermined. Study-wide results and limits: There was reportedly significant enrichment of clones that were disease-linked in matched ankylosing spondylitis synovial fluid.

Trimming took off 7 bases at V and 0 bases at J, with 7 bases between the two ends. Germline CDR1 reads SNHLY; CDR2 reads FYNNEI. The CDR3 has 12 residues. Sequenced material: blood, either unsorted or a sorted T cell fraction (not recorded which). The genes are TRBV2 and TRBJ2-7; D remains ambiguous. This sequence originates from a male donor with ankylosing spondylitis or in good health (not recorded which). Here the CDR3 DNA reads TGTGCCAGCACGAGAGGCTCCTACGAGCAGTACTTC. Translated: CASTRGSYEQYF.